Below, 2 T cell receptor beta chains from the same sample are listed, as sequenced in a study of T cell changes during pregnancy in multiple sclerosis. Data came from immunoSEQ multiplex PCR; TCRdb stores just in-frame clones and leaves some out. The sample includes about 60,000 clones, roughly nine tenths of them seen just once. This specimen consisted of CD4+ T cells from peripheral blood mononuclear cells, obtained in the first trimester of pregnancy. These receptors were collected from a female donor with multiple sclerosis, enrolled in a pregnancy study.

The chain uses TRBV30 and TRBJ1-3; TRBD1 matches at 8 bases. Germline CDR1 is GTSNPN and CDR2 is SVGIG (reference sequence). The CDR3 consists of 16 residues. Trimming took 6 bases from V and 0 from J; bases not matched to a gene: 10. This CDR3 is CACRTGPTSSGNTIYF. For the CDR3, the DNA is TGTGCCTGTCGGACAGGGCCCACATCCTCTGGAAACACCATATATTTT.

The chain combines TRBV6-6 with TRBJ1-2, with D possibly matching TRBD1 (6 bases). Germline V lookup: CDR1 MNHNY, CDR2 SVGAGI (reference sequence). The V and J ends lost 2 bases and 6 bases respectively, with 13 bases between them. CDR3 size: 14 residues. The CDR3: CASSYPIEGDGYTF. As DNA, the CDR3 is TGTGCCAGCAGTTACCCGATAGAGGGGGATGGCTACACCTTC.